This T cell receptor beta chain derives from a study of CD8 T cells in ankylosing spondylitis. Using quantitative 5'-RACE with molecular barcodes, the authors made TCR beta libraries. TCRdb called the 5' RACE reads again in MiXCR, with one record for every CDR3 protein. Among a few hundred thousand distinct CDR3 sequences, roughly a quarter were seen once, and the ten largest hold 0.5% to 0.75%. This clonotype has at least ten counts. With 4 bases removed from V and 2 bases from J, the gap between germline ends came to 8 bases. Looked up from germline, CDR1 is SGHAT and CDR2 is FQNNGV. CDR3 length: 13 residues.

The sequenced sample was blood, either unsorted or a sorted T cell fraction (not recorded which). The chain is built from TRBV11-2 and TRBJ2-5; D might be TRBD2 (6 bases). This TCR came from a male donor with ankylosing spondylitis or in good health (not recorded which). The CDR3, as DNA: TGTGCCAGCAGCTCCGGGGGACAAGAGACCCAGTACTTC. Amino acid sequence: CASSSGGQETQYF.